These 14 T cell receptor beta chains originate from one sample sequenced in a study of CD8+CD57+ T cells in acquired aplastic anemia. Genomic DNA constituted the template upon which TCR beta VDJ and CDR3 profiling was performed. A single record per CDR3 protein comes from TCRdb applying MiXCR to the reads. The repertoire holds 100,000 to 150,000 distinct CDR3 sequences, with over 45% as singletons. Material for sequencing was sorted CD4+, CD8+, or CD8+CD57+ T cells (not recorded which) from PBMCs. These receptor sequences come from a human donor in good health, serving as a control.

The chain couples TRBV29-1 to TRBJ1-1; D call uncertain. This CDR3 spans 13 amino acids. Germline V gene data show CDR1 as SQVTM and CDR2 as ANQGSEA. V was shortened by 3 bases and J by 1 base, with 9 bases between the two germline ends. The CDR3 nucleotides read TGCAGCGTTGATATTGGCGGGAACACTGAAGCTTTCTTT. It specifies CSVDIGGNTEAFF.

This clonotype came up many times. J is TRBJ2-3 and V is TRBV7-3; 8 bases are shared with TRBD1. Germline lookup yields CDR1 SGHTA and CDR2 FQGTGA. CDR3 length: 15 residues. The V segment lost 3 bases and the J segment 6 bases; nucleotides outside the gene matches: 8. The CDR3 region is CASSFSGQGADTQYF. CDR3 coding DNA: TGTGCCAGCAGCTTCTCCGGCCAGGGGGCGGATACGCAGTATTTT.

This sequence joins TRBV2 and TRBJ1-5; D is undetermined. From germline, CDR1 is SNHLY and CDR2 FYNNEI. The V gene lost 9 bases and the J gene lost 8 bases, with 20 bases spanning the gap. The CDR3 loop spans 14 amino acids. The CDR3 loop reads CASSIERRDKPQHF. DNA of the CDR3: TGTGCCAGTAGTATAGAACGGAGAGACAAGCCCCAGCATTTT.

The CDR3 loop reads CAIRGDGTELGPQHF. In nucleotides, the CDR3 is TGTGCCATCAGGGGGGACGGGACCGAACTGGGGCCCCAGCATTTT. The chain is built from TRBV10-3 and TRBJ1-5, with a possible D match to TRBD1 (5 bases). Germline V gene sequence: CDR1 ENHRY, CDR2 SYGVKD. The ends were cut back, 6 bases at V and 9 bases at J, with 21 bases in the middle. This CDR3 contains 15 residues.

This clonotype was seen ten or more times. The V call is TRBV7-6, the J call TRBJ1-5; D gene unclear. Germline V gene sequence: CDR1 SGHVS, CDR2 FNYEAQ. The CDR3 extends over 13 amino acids. Trimming stripped 5 bases from V and 5 bases from J, with 10 bases between. CDR3 residues: CASSQWPDQPQHF. As DNA, the CDR3 is TGTGCCAGCAGCCAATGGCCTGATCAGCCCCAGCATTTT.

There are many counts of this clonotype. The J gene is TRBJ1-6, the V gene TRBV10-3; D is ambiguous. Trimming stripped 6 bases from V and 8 bases from J, with 11 bases between. This CDR3 comprises 13 residues. CDR1 and CDR2 (germline): ENHRY, SYGVKD. CDR3 in amino acids: CAIRGGKDSPLHF. The CDR3 nucleotides are TGTGCCATCAGAGGCGGTAAGGATTCACCCCTCCACTTT.

This clonotype was observed a single time. The chain combines TRBV19 with TRBJ2-1; 7 nucleotides match TRBD1. V was clipped by 3 bases and J by 4 bases; unmatched bases: 3. This CDR3 has 14 amino acids. Germline CDR1 and CDR2: LNHDA and SQIVND (reference sequence). This CDR3 is CASSIPGGYNEQFF. The CDR3 DNA follows: TGTGCCAGTAGTATCCCAGGGGGATACAATGAGCAGTTCTTC.

The CDR3 nucleotides are TGTGCCAGCAGCCGGTACCGGGACAGTGCTATGAATGAAAAACTGTTTTTT. Protein product: CASSRYRDSAMNEKLFF. The chain combines TRBV6-2 or TRBV6-3 with TRBJ1-4, with 7 bases aligning to TRBD1. Per the germline V gene, CDR1 is MNHEY and CDR2 is SVGEGT. Trimming took 6 bases from V and 5 from J; bases not matched to a gene: 15. This CDR3 region has 17 residues.

This clonotype was observed many times. This rearrangement joins TRBV4-1 to TRBJ1-1, with D hard to call. V was clipped by 1 base and J by 0 bases, with 12 bases between them. Germline V gene lookup returns CDR1 MGHRA and CDR2 YSYEKL. The CDR3 has 16 amino acids. The CDR3 loop reads CASSQVKGYLNTEAFF. CDR3 coding DNA: TGCGCCAGCAGCCAAGTGAAAGGGTACCTGAACACTGAAGCTTTCTTT.

This clonotype was counted at least ten times. The V call is TRBV7-2, the J call TRBJ2-1; 12 positions match TRBD2. Germline CDR1 is SGHTA and CDR2 is FQGNSA. V dropped 4 bases and J dropped 7; count of bases not matched to a gene: 11. The CDR3 spans 17 residues. This chain's CDR3 is CASSSRLAGAKGNEQFF. CDR3 DNA sequence: TGTGCCAGCAGCTCCCGACTAGCGGGGGCCAAAGGTAATGAGCAGTTCTTC.

A word on this clonotype: Since the CDR3 does not end with the conserved phenylalanine or tryptophan, this likely comes from a read error. The gene calls are TRBV5-1 and TRBJ2-3; D possibly corresponds to TRBD2 (6 bases). The CDR3 has 14 amino acids. CDR1 SGHRS and CDR2 YFSETQ come from the germline V gene. The CDR3 DNA reads TGCGCCCGCAGCTTCGGCGGGGTGGATGATACGCAGTATTCT. It encodes CARSFGGVDDTQYS.

This clonotype came up many times. V gene TRBV28 combines with J gene TRBJ1-5, with D tentatively TRBD1 (5 bases). CDR3 size: 16 residues. Germline lookup yields CDR1 MDHEN and CDR2 SYDVKM. The V gene lost 8 bases and the J gene lost 0 bases, with 17 bases spanning the gap. In nucleotides, the CDR3 is TGTGCCAGCCAAAATTGGGACGGATATAGCAATCAGCCCCAGCATTTT. Translated: CASQNWDGYSNQPQHF.

With regard to this clonotype: The junction does not match germline at one end; this may be a read error. This rearrangement joins TRBV7-3 to TRBJ2-7, with D possibly TRBD1 on 5 matching bases. CDR3 length equals 14 residues. CDR1 is SGHTA and CDR2 is FQGTGA in the germline V gene. Written as DNA, the CDR3 is TGTGCCAGCAGCTTAGGCCCCAGACAGATTGGGCAGTGCTTC. Its protein is CASSLGPRQIGQCF. Drawing the rest from reference TRBV7-3 and TRBJ2-7, the complete variable domain is GAGVSQTPSNKVTEKGKYVELRCDPISGHTALYWYRQSLGQGPEFLIYFQGTGAADDSGLPNDRFFAVRPEGSVSTLKIQRTERGDSAVYLCASSLGPRQIGQCFGPGTRLTVT.

The chain couples TRBV10-2 to TRBJ1-1; tentative D call: TRBD1 (5 bases). The CDR3 sequence is 16 residues long. V was cut by 6 bases and J by 0 bases, with 17 bases left in between. Germline V lookup: CDR1 WSHSY, CDR2 SAAADI. CDR3 DNA sequence: TGCGCCAGCAGAGACCCCAGCGGGGGAATGAACACTGAAGCTTTCTTT. Translating gives CASRDPSGGMNTEAFF.